The 30 T cell receptor beta chains given below trace back to one sample, sequenced in a study of PD-L1 blockade in urothelial cancer. Only in-frame clones appear in the TCRdb table, and some are missing; sequencing was by immunoSEQ multiplex PCR. This repertoire shows tens of thousands of clones, 70% to 90% found once; its top ten account for less than 2%. Sequencing used PBMCs, obtained around atezolizumab (anti-PD-L1) treatment. The receptors stem from a man between 50 and 59 years old with urothelial cancer.

The V call is TRBV30, the J call TRBJ2-1; the match to TRBD2 covers 10 bases. Trimming took 5 bases from V and 4 from J; bases not matched to a gene: 8. This CDR3 spans 15 amino acids. Germline CDR1 reads GTSNPN; CDR2 reads SVGIG (reference sequence). Written as DNA, the CDR3 is TGTGCCTGGGGCCCTCCTAGCGGGGGATACAATGAGCAGTTCTTC. It is translated as CAWGPPSGGYNEQFF.

V usage is TRBV11-2 and J usage is TRBJ2-3; weak D call: TRBD2 (5 bases). Trimming removed 4 bases from V and 1 base from J, with 12 bases in between. The germline gives CDR1 SGHAT, CDR2 FQNNGV. This CDR3 has 15 residues. The CDR3 spells CASSSYTGGTDTQYF. In DNA, the CDR3 is TGTGCCAGCAGCTCGTACACCGGGGGCACAGATACGCAGTATTTT.

This chain uses TRBV27 with TRBJ2-1, with TRBD2 matching 11 bases. The germline V gene has CDR1 MNHEY and CDR2 SMNVEV (reference sequence). The ends lost 7 bases at V and 7 bases at J; junction bases unmatched: 9. The CDR3 runs to 15 residues. CDR3 sequence (DNA): TGTGCCAGCATCTCGAGTAGCGGGAGGGAAAATGAGCAGTTCTTC. Its protein is CASISSSGRENEQFF.

The sample holds a few counts of this clone. The chain recombines TRBV11-2 with TRBJ1-5; D unresolved. This CDR3 has 14 residues. V lost 2 bases, J lost 6 bases, and 11 bases lay in between. CDR1 and CDR2 (germline): SGHAT, FQNNGV. CDR3 amino acids: CASSLSGRTQPQHF. CDR3 DNA: TGTGCCAGCAGCTTATCGGGTAGAACTCAGCCCCAGCATTTT.

The count of this clone is one. The genes are TRBV28 and TRBJ2-7, with 9 bases that match TRBD1. The CDR3 runs 17 residues. From germline, CDR1 is MDHEN and CDR2 SYDVKM. V was pared by 6 bases and J by 0 bases, with 12 bases of the junction left unmatched. The CDR3 coding sequence is TGTGCCAGCAGCCCAATGCACGGGACAGGGAGCTCCTACGAGCAGTACTTC. It yields the protein CASSPMHGTGSSYEQYF.

This sequence joins TRBV11-2 and TRBJ2-7, with D maybe TRBD1 (5 bases). V was shortened by 4 bases and J by 2 bases, with 9 bases between the two germline ends. CDR3 length: 13 amino acids. Germline CDR1 and CDR2: SGHAT and FQNNGV. CDR3 coding DNA: TGTGCCAGCAGCTCCCTCAGGGCCTACGAGCAGTACTTC. Amino acid sequence: CASSSLRAYEQYF.

The chain is built from TRBV6-6 and TRBJ2-1; 9 bases fit TRBD1. This CDR3 is built from 15 residues. CDR1 and CDR2 from the germline V gene are MNHNY and SVGAGI (reference sequence). Germline trimming cut 2 bases from V and 5 bases from J; bases unmatched to any gene: 4. Here the CDR3 DNA reads TGTGCCAGCAGTTACGCAGGGACAGGGAACAATGAGCAGTTCTTC. Translated: CASSYAGTGNNEQFF.

The chain uses TRBV19 and TRBJ1-4, with 9 bases fitting TRBD1. From germline, CDR1 is LNHDA and CDR2 SQIVND (reference sequence). V was pared by 6 bases and J by 5 bases, with 16 bases of the junction left unmatched. The CDR3 has 18 amino acids. The CDR3 loop is CASRITGGLVGWNEKLFF. CDR3 sequence (DNA): TGTGCCAGTAGGATTACAGGGGGCTTGGTCGGTTGGAATGAAAAACTGTTTTTT.

V is TRBV5-1 and J is TRBJ2-6, with 7 positions matching TRBD1. This CDR3 region has 17 residues. CDR1 and CDR2 from the germline V gene are SGHRS and YFSETQ. V was pared by 3 bases and J by 4 bases, with 10 bases of the junction left unmatched. CDR3: CASSSVLQGSGANVLTF. The CDR3 region has the DNA TGCGCCAGCAGCTCCGTACTACAGGGGTCCGGGGCCAACGTCCTGACTTTC.

The rearrangement uses TRBV10-1 and TRBJ2-1; TRBD2 agrees at 7 bases. Per germline, CDR1 WNHNN and CDR2 SYGVQD (reference sequence). The V gene end was trimmed by 4 bases and the J gene end by 12 bases; junction bases not matched to a gene: 9. This CDR3 is built from 13 residues. The CDR3 nucleotides are TGCGCCAGCAGTGCCTCCCGTGGGGGGGGGCAGTTCTTC. Translation gives CASSASRGGGQFF.

The gene calls are TRBV6-1 and TRBJ1-1, with TRBD1 as a possible D gene (5 bases). Germline CDR1 MNHNS, CDR2 SASEGT. The CDR3 runs 13 residues. Trimming removed 7 bases from V and 0 bases from J, with 9 bases in between. Written as DNA, the CDR3 is TGTGCCAGCAAGCAGGGTTTGAACACTGAAGCTTTCTTT. Its translation is CASKQGLNTEAFF.

The chain combines TRBV19 with TRBJ2-2, with TRBD1 as a possible D gene (6 bases). V lost 5 bases and J lost 7, with 11 bases in between. This CDR3 is built from 13 residues. The V gene's germline CDR1 is LNHDA and CDR2 SQIVND (reference sequence). The CDR3 DNA is TGTGCCAGTAGTCAGGGGTTGATCGGGGAGCTGTTTTTT. Translation: CASSQGLIGELFF.

The chain joins TRBV7-9 to TRBJ2-7; TRBD2 agrees at 13 bases. Germline CDR1 reads SEHNR; CDR2 reads FQNEAQ (reference sequence). The CDR3 is made up of 15 amino acids. Trimming cost V 4 bases and J 6 bases; bases outside gene matches: 6. CDR3 sequence (DNA): TGTGCCAGCAGCTCACTAGGACTAGCGGGAGCCGAGCAGTACTTC. Protein product: CASSSLGLAGAEQYF.

The chain recombines TRBV2 with TRBJ2-3, with D perhaps matching TRBD2 (7 bases). This CDR3 region has 11 residues. V lost 1 base and J 14 bases, leaving 10 bases between the germline ends. The germline CDR1 and CDR2 sequences are SNHLY and FYNNEI. CDR3 region: CASSEEGGLYF. For the CDR3, the DNA is TGTGCCAGCAGTGAAGAGGGGGGGTTGTATTTT.

This clone has only a few counts. The V gene is TRBV2, the J gene TRBJ2-3, with a weak D call TRBD2 (7 bases). Germline V gene sequence: CDR1 SNHLY, CDR2 FYNNEI. The CDR3 is 15 amino acids. V was shortened by 4 bases and J by 6 bases, with 17 bases between the two germline ends. The CDR3 DNA sequence: TGTGCCAGCAGTGCAGGGTGGGGGGGCCGTGATACGCAGTATTTT. It translates to CASSAGWGGRDTQYF.

The V and J genes are TRBV10-3 and TRBJ1-1; no clear D. CDR1 ENHRY and CDR2 SYGVKD come from the germline V gene. V was clipped by 4 bases and J by 4 bases, with 10 bases between them. The CDR3 is 13 residues long. CDR3 DNA sequence: TGTGCCATCAGTGGGGGAGGAGGCACTGAAGCTTTCTTT. This codes for CAISGGGGTEAFF.

Written as DNA, the CDR3 is TGTGCCAGCAGCGCATACAGGGGAGTGGACACCGGGGAGCTGTTTTTT. Encoded protein: CASSAYRGVDTGELFF. V usage is TRBV7-3 and J usage is TRBJ2-2; 7 bases map to TRBD1. The germline V gene has CDR1 SGHTA and CDR2 FQGTGA. There are 16 residues in the CDR3. With V trimmed by 5 bases and J by 3 bases, 9 bases remained unmatched.

The V gene is TRBV7-9, the J gene TRBJ2-7; D is unclear. The germline V gene has CDR1 SEHNR and CDR2 FQNEAQ (reference sequence). This CDR3 has 12 residues. V was shortened by 6 bases and J by 4 bases, with 10 bases between the two germline ends. CDR3 DNA sequence: TGTGCCAGCAGTCGCGATGGTTACGAGCAGTACTTC. Its protein product is CASSRDGYEQYF. Using reference TRBV7-9 and TRBJ2-7 for the parts outside the CDR3, the full variable domain is DTGVSQNPRHKITKRGQNVTFRCDPISEHNRLYWYRQTLGQGPEFLTYFQNEAQLEKSRLLSDRFSAERPKGSFSTLEIQRTEQGDSAMYLCASSRDGYEQYFGPGTRLTVT.

The chain carries TRBV27 and TRBJ2-5; D is possibly TRBD2 (10 bases). Trimming stripped 0 bases from V and 1 base from J, with 24 bases between. CDR1 and CDR2 (germline): MNHEY, SMNVEV (reference sequence). The CDR3 is 20 amino acids. The CDR3 loop reads CASSLSGTGLTSGFQETQYF. The CDR3 DNA is TGTGCCAGCAGTTTATCCGGGACAGGGTTGACTAGCGGGTTCCAAGAGACCCAGTACTTC.

The chain employs TRBV5-6 and TRBJ1-2; 7 bases line up with TRBD1. The CDR3 is 14 residues long. With V trimmed by 1 base and J by 7 bases, 7 bases remained unmatched. Germline values: CDR1 SGHDT, CDR2 YYEEEE. CDR3 amino acids: CASSLNRGLGGYTF. DNA for the CDR3: TGTGCCAGCAGCTTGAACAGGGGTTTAGGTGGCTACACCTTC.

V and J are TRBV15 and TRBJ2-7; 13 bases line up with TRBD2. J lost 0 bases, V lost 0 bases, and 2 bases had no gene match. The CDR3 has 17 amino acids. Germline V lookup: CDR1 LNHNV, CDR2 YYDKDF (reference sequence). The CDR3 spells CATSREGLAGNSYEQYF. The CDR3 coding sequence is TGTGCCACCAGCAGAGAGGGACTAGCGGGGAACTCCTACGAGCAGTACTTC.

The V gene is TRBV19, the J gene TRBJ2-5, with 8 bases fitting TRBD1. Germline-derived CDR1 and CDR2 are LNHDA and SQIVND (reference sequence). The CDR3 is made up of 13 amino acids. The junction had 5 bases not matched to a gene; V was cut back by 6 bases and J by 5 bases. The CDR3: CASRTGERETQYF. The CDR3 nucleotides read TGTGCCAGTAGGACAGGGGAACGGGAGACCCAGTACTTC.

The chain combines TRBV9 with TRBJ2-1; 7 bases fit TRBD2. Germline V gene sequence: CDR1 SGDLS, CDR2 YYNGEE. Germline trimming cut 2 bases from V and 13 bases from J; bases unmatched to any gene: 9. This CDR3 has 13 residues. As DNA, the CDR3 is TGTGCCAGCAGCGTGACAGATGGACTAGTTCAGTTCTTC. The encoded protein is CASSVTDGLVQFF.

This rearrangement joins TRBV28 to TRBJ2-3; no definite D call. Per germline, CDR1 MDHEN and CDR2 SYDVKM. The V end lost 6 bases, the J end lost 0 bases, and 10 bases lay between the germline ends. The CDR3 is made up of 14 amino acids. The CDR3, as DNA: TGTGCCAGCAGAATCCCCTCGAGCACAGATACGCAGTATTTT. It translates to CASRIPSSTDTQYF.

This sequence joins TRBV11-2 and TRBJ1-2; D remains unclear. Trimming took off 8 bases at V and 0 bases at J, with 19 bases between the two ends. Germline-derived CDR1 and CDR2 are SGHAT and FQNNGV. This CDR3 contains 16 residues. The CDR3 DNA reads TGTGCCAGCCGAACCCTGGCCGGGAGATCTAACTATGGCTACACCTTC. Encoded protein: CASRTLAGRSNYGYTF. The full variable domain, with the rest looked up from reference TRBV11-2 and TRBJ1-2, is EAGVAQSPRYKIIEKRQSVAFWCNPISGHATLYWYQQILGQGPKLLIQFQNNGVVDDSQLPKDRFSAERLKGVDSTLKIQPAKLEDSAVYLCASRTLAGRSNYGYTFGSGTRLTVV.

The rearrangement uses TRBV7-2 and TRBJ2-1; D not resolved. V shed 5 bases and J shed 4 bases, with 15 bases lying between them. This CDR3 contains 15 residues. Per the germline V gene, CDR1 is SGHTA and CDR2 is FQGNSA. As DNA, the CDR3 is TGTGCCAGCAGCCCCATGACTTTACCTTACAATGAGCAGTTCTTC. Its protein product is CASSPMTLPYNEQFF.

This chain connects TRBV5-6 to TRBJ2-3, with 11 bases fitting TRBD2. Unmatched junction bases numbered 7, after V lost 3 bases and J lost 7 bases. Germline CDR1 SGHDT, CDR2 YYEEEE. This CDR3 comprises 15 residues. The CDR3 here is CASSSLSGGAYTQYF. The DNA of the CDR3 is TGTGCCAGCAGCTCCCTTAGCGGGGGGGCATATACGCAGTATTTT.

The chain links TRBV5-6 to TRBJ1-2; no definite D call. V was clipped by 3 bases and J by 5 bases, with 5 bases between them. CDR1 is SGHDT and CDR2 is YYEEEE in the germline V gene. This CDR3 has 11 residues. CDR3 in amino acids: CASSSSYGYTF. The CDR3 region has the DNA TGTGCCAGCAGCTCTAGTTATGGCTACACCTTC.

The genes are TRBV27 and TRBJ2-1; weak D call: TRBD1 (6 bases). Between the trimmed V and J ends, which lost 8 bases and 6 bases, there was a span of 17 bases. The CDR3 has 14 amino acids. The germline CDR1 and CDR2 sequences are MNHEY and SMNVEV (reference sequence). The CDR3 is CASSEGYRVNEQFF. CDR3 in DNA: TGTGCCAGCTCCGAGGGTTACAGGGTCAATGAGCAGTTCTTC.

The CDR3 sequence is CASSEGTTLAGIYEQYF. The CDR3 DNA reads as TGTGCCAGCAGCGAGGGCACAACTCTAGCGGGGATTTACGAGCAGTACTTC. The chain links TRBV9 to TRBJ2-7; 9 nucleotides line up with TRBD2. The germline CDR1 and CDR2 sequences are SGDLS and YYNGEE. This CDR3 is 17 amino acids long. V was clipped by 3 bases and J by 4 bases; unmatched bases: 14.